The 30 T cell receptor beta chains reported below all come from one sample, sequenced in a study of cytomegalovirus exposure and HLA in healthy donors. Use of 60 Vbeta and 13 Jbeta primers characterized the PCR. Libraries were prepared by immunoSEQ multiplex PCR; TCRdb keeps only in-frame clonotypes and omits some of them. This table holds under 200,000 clones, approximately 80% found once. The sequenced sample consisted of PBMCs. The receptor set was obtained from a woman aged 45 to 65 in good health and CMV-seropositive.

The rearrangement joins TRBV4-1 to TRBJ2-4; TRBD2 matches 9 bases. The ends lost 6 bases at V and 6 bases at J; junction bases unmatched: 9. Germline V gene data show CDR1 as MGHRA and CDR2 as YSYEKL. The CDR3 has 15 residues. CDR3 in amino acids: CASSPLRGGTNIQYF. CDR3 in DNA: TGCGCCAGCAGTCCCCTGCGGGGGGGCACAAACATTCAGTACTTC.

V and J are TRBV29-1 and TRBJ1-5; D perhaps matches TRBD1 (5 bases). Germline V gene data show CDR1 as SQVTM and CDR2 as ANQGSEA. The CDR3 consists of 13 residues. Deletions cut 4 bases from V and 1 base from J, with 8 bases between. The CDR3 here is CSVGGGSNQPQHF. DNA for the CDR3: TGCAGCGTTGGGGGGGGGAGCAATCAGCCCCAGCATTTT.

The chain has TRBV5-1 and TRBJ2-1, with 9 bases fitting TRBD2. The V and J ends lost 6 bases and 6 bases, in that order; junction bases with no gene match: 10. This CDR3 is built from 15 residues. The germline V gene encodes CDR1 SGHRS and CDR2 YFSETQ. The CDR3 DNA reads as TGCGCCAGCAATCGGGGCGGGGGGGCCGCCAATGAGCAGTTCTTC. Its protein product is CASNRGGGAANEQFF.

V and J are TRBV11-2 and TRBJ2-3, with 9 bases matching TRBD2. After removal of 5 bases from V and 2 bases from J, the junction contained 5 bases not matched to a gene. The CDR3 is 15 amino acids. Germline V gene lookup returns CDR1 SGHAT and CDR2 FQNNGV. The CDR3 reads CASSSGGSFTDTQYF. CDR3 sequence (DNA): TGTGCCAGCAGCAGCGGGGGGTCCTTCACAGATACGCAGTATTTT.

The rearrangement links TRBV5-1 to TRBJ1-4, with D maybe TRBD1 (6 bases). There are 16 residues in the CDR3. Trimming removed 3 bases at V and 6 bases at J, with 18 bases between. CDR1 SGHRS and CDR2 YFSETQ come from the germline V gene. The CDR3 region has the DNA TGCGCCAGCAGCTCAGAGCCAGGGGAGGGAGATGAAAAACTGTTTTTT. Its protein is CASSSEPGEGDEKLFF.

This clone was observed a few times. The chain couples TRBV6-5 to TRBJ1-4; the D gene is possibly TRBD1 (5 bases). The CDR3 has 16 residues. The germline gives CDR1 MNHEY, CDR2 SVGAGI. V was cut by 2 bases and J by 8 bases, with 18 bases left in between. CDR3 in DNA: TGTGCCAGCAGTTACGGGACTCCAAGCGAGGGGGAAAAACTGTTTTTT. Residues: CASSYGTPSEGEKLFF.

This chain uses TRBV5-1 with TRBJ2-5; 8 positions match TRBD2. The CDR3 sequence is 16 residues long. Trimming took 4 bases from V and 4 from J; bases not matched to a gene: 12. Germline V gene sequence: CDR1 SGHRS, CDR2 YFSETQ. DNA of the CDR3: TGCGCCAGCAGCCCGACGGGGAGCGGGGGAGGAGAGACCCAGTACTTC. This codes for CASSPTGSGGGETQYF.

The V and J genes are TRBV13 and TRBJ1-2, with 9 bases aligning to TRBD1. The trim removed 5 bases at V and 8 bases at J, leaving 15 bases unmatched. This CDR3 comprises 16 residues. Germline CDR1 reads PRHDT; CDR2 reads FYEKMQ (reference sequence). The chain's CDR3 is CASSIRDRVRVDGYTF. The CDR3 nucleotides are TGTGCCAGCAGCATCCGGGACAGGGTAAGAGTAGACGGCTACACCTTC.

J is TRBJ2-7 and V is TRBV11-2; TRBD1 is a possible D gene (6 bases). The CDR3 spans 15 residues. From germline, CDR1 is SGHAT and CDR2 FQNNGV. V lost 4 bases to trimming and J lost 0 bases, with 13 bases between them. DNA of the CDR3: TGTGCCAGCAGCTGGGGTACAGGGTCCTCCTACGAGCAGTACTTC. Its translation is CASSWGTGSSYEQYF.

The V and J genes are TRBV27 and TRBJ1-6, with TRBD1 identical over 7 bases. From germline, CDR1 is MNHEY and CDR2 SMNVEV (reference sequence). The CDR3 covers 19 residues. With 5 bases clipped from V and 2 bases from J, the junction kept 15 bases outside the gene matches. The CDR3 sequence is CASSPPKTGRSTYNSPLHF. The CDR3 nucleotides are TGTGCCAGCAGTCCCCCAAAGACAGGGCGGTCCACCTATAATTCACCCCTCCACTTT.

The rearrangement joins TRBV7-2 to TRBJ1-6; a possible D gene is TRBD1 (6 bases). V was shortened by 1 base and J by 6 bases, with 10 bases between the two germline ends. This CDR3 region has 15 residues. The germline V gene has CDR1 SGHTA and CDR2 FQGNSA. CDR3 protein: CASSLVGTSNSPLHF. As DNA, the CDR3 is TGTGCCAGCAGCTTAGTAGGGACATCTAATTCACCCCTCCACTTT.

This chain joins TRBV27 and TRBJ1-1; D perhaps matches TRBD1 (5 bases). This CDR3 spans 17 amino acids. With 0 bases removed from V and 3 bases from J, the gap between germline ends came to 17 bases. Germline CDR1 is MNHEY and CDR2 is SMNVEV (reference sequence). The CDR3 DNA reads as TGTGCCAGCAGTTTATCGGGGCCCCCTCGTTGGGACACTGAAGCTTTCTTT. Its translation: CASSLSGPPRWDTEAFF.

V is TRBV7-9 and J is TRBJ1-1; 8 bases map to TRBD1. The CDR3 covers 14 residues. Losses at the gene ends were 1 base for V and 11 bases for J; bases not matched to a gene: 9. Germline CDR1 SEHNR, CDR2 FQNEAQ (reference sequence). CDR3 DNA sequence: TGTGCCAGCAGCTTAGTGGCAGGGGGCGGTGGGGCTTTCTTT. Translating it yields CASSLVAGGGGAFF.

This chain connects TRBV11-2 to TRBJ1-2, with D hard to call. Trimming stripped 5 bases from V and 3 bases from J, with 13 bases between. Germline CDR1 reads SGHAT; CDR2 reads FQNNGV. The CDR3 totals 14 residues. For the CDR3, the DNA is TGTGCCAGCAGCCCCCCAGCGGTGGACTATGGCTACACCTTC. Its protein product is CASSPPAVDYGYTF.

The rearrangement uses TRBV4-2 and TRBJ1-5; tentatively, D is TRBD1 (5 bases). The CDR3 loop spans 15 amino acids. Germline V gene sequence: CDR1 LGHNA, CDR2 YNFKEQ. With 7 bases removed from V and 4 bases from J, the gap between germline ends came to 17 bases. As DNA, the CDR3 is TGTGCCAGCACCTCTCGGTCGGGGGATAATCAGCCCCAGCATTTT. Translation: CASTSRSGDNQPQHF.

The chain uses TRBV9 and TRBJ2-1, with a weak D call TRBD1 (5 bases). V lost 0 bases to trimming and J lost 10 bases, with 20 bases between them. The germline V gene encodes CDR1 SGDLS and CDR2 YYNGEE. This CDR3 is 16 amino acids long. This chain's CDR3 is CASSVVVVRLRGEQFF. The CDR3 bases are TGTGCCAGCAGCGTAGTAGTGGTCAGATTAAGGGGCGAGCAGTTCTTC.

This chain joins TRBV5-1 and TRBJ1-2; TRBD1 might be the D (5 bases). This CDR3 contains 15 residues. V lost 0 bases and J 4 bases, leaving 13 bases between the germline ends. CDR1 and CDR2 (germline): SGHRS, YFSETQ. In DNA form, the CDR3 reads TGCGCCAGCAGCTTGGACTTTGGGGGACTCTATGGCTACACCTTC. This encodes CASSLDFGGLYGYTF.

V usage is TRBV4-2 and J usage is TRBJ2-7; tentative D call: TRBD1 (6 bases). V dropped 0 bases and J dropped 0 bases, with 15 bases sitting between them. The CDR3 consists of 17 residues. From germline, CDR1 is LGHNA and CDR2 YNFKEQ. The chain's CDR3 is CASSQDQVGAVSYEQYF. Here the CDR3 DNA reads TGTGCCAGCAGCCAAGATCAGGTGGGGGCAGTCTCCTACGAGCAGTACTTC.

V is TRBV29-1 and J is TRBJ1-4, with TRBD1 as a possible D gene (5 bases). The germline CDR1 and CDR2 sequences are SQVTM and ANQGSEA. Trimming pared 6 bases from V and 10 bases from J, leaving 9 bases between. The CDR3 has 10 amino acids. Written as DNA, the CDR3 is TGCAGCGTGGGGGGGGGAAAACTGTTTTTT. This encodes CSVGGGKLFF.

V gene TRBV27 combines with J gene TRBJ2-7; 10 positions match TRBD1. The CDR3 is 14 amino acids. V dropped 6 bases and J dropped 4; count of bases not matched to a gene: 6. Germline CDR1 and CDR2: MNHEY and SMNVEV (reference sequence). CDR3 in amino acids: CASSLGTGEYEQYF. The CDR3 nucleotides are TGTGCCAGCAGCCTTGGGACAGGGGAATACGAGCAGTACTTC.

This sequence joins TRBV7-8 and TRBJ1-5; 8 bases are shared with TRBD1. The J segment lost 1 base and the V segment lost 5 bases, leaving 4 bases of the junction unmatched. The germline CDR1 and CDR2 sequences are SGHVS and FQNEAQ. This CDR3 has 15 residues. CDR3 sequence (DNA): TGTGCCAGCAGCGCGCAGGGGGCGAGCAATCAGCCCCAGCATTTT. Its translation: CASSAQGASNQPQHF.

The rearrangement joins TRBV2 to TRBJ2-5; 11 positions match TRBD2. CDR3 length: 14 residues. Germline loops: CDR1 SNHLY, CDR2 FYNNEI. The V segment lost 9 bases and the J segment 7 bases; nucleotides outside the gene matches: 10. The CDR3 bases are TGTGCCAGAGATACGGGGACTAGCGGTCGGACCCAGTACTTC. Its protein product is CARDTGTSGRTQYF.

The chain recombines TRBV7-2 with TRBJ2-2, with D possibly TRBD2 on 5 matching bases. The CDR3 is 15 residues long. Germline loops: CDR1 SGHTA, CDR2 FQGNSA. V lost 1 base to trimming and J lost 4 bases, with 10 bases between them. CDR3 DNA sequence: TGTGCCAGCAGCTTAGGAGGGCTTGGCACCGGGGAGCTGTTTTTT. It translates to CASSLGGLGTGELFF. Combining the CDR3 with reference TRBV7-2 and TRBJ2-2 gives the whole variable domain GAGVSQSPSNKVTEKGKDVELRCDPISGHTALYWYRQSLGQGLEFLIYFQGNSAPDKSGLPSDRFSAERTGGSVSTLTIQRTQQEDSAVYLCASSLGGLGTGELFFGEGSRLTVL.

The sample holds one count of this clone. CDR3 residues: CASKESTSGGTGELFF. In DNA, the CDR3 is TGCGCCAGCAAGGAATCGACTAGCGGGGGCACCGGGGAGCTGTTTTTT. The chain is built from TRBV10-2 and TRBJ2-2; 12 bases agree with TRBD2. Trimming took 7 bases from V and 4 from J; bases not matched to a gene: 7. Per germline, CDR1 WSHSY and CDR2 SAAADI. CDR3 size: 16 residues.

The J gene is TRBJ2-1, the V gene TRBV6-1, with 9 bases aligning to TRBD2. V shed 8 bases and J 7 bases; nucleotides not matched to a gene: 6. Germline CDR1 and CDR2: MNHNS and SASEGT. The CDR3 totals 13 residues. This CDR3 is CASPAGGLNEQFF. The CDR3 DNA follows: TGTGCCAGCCCTGCGGGGGGGTTAAATGAGCAGTTCTTC.

V gene TRBV6-6 combines with J gene TRBJ2-3; 8 bases line up with TRBD1. The CDR3 contains 13 residues. V shed 6 bases and J 1 base; nucleotides not matched to a gene: 0. In germline, CDR1 is MNHNY, CDR2 SVGAGI (reference sequence). CDR3 residues: CASRGQGTDTQYF. In DNA, the CDR3 is TGTGCCAGCAGGGGACAGGGCACAGATACGCAGTATTTT.

The chain has TRBV30 and TRBJ2-5, with a weak D call TRBD2 (6 bases). Germline V lookup: CDR1 GTSNPN, CDR2 SVGIG (reference sequence). This CDR3 comprises 14 residues. Trimming took 0 bases from V and 4 from J, leaving 12 bases between them. CDR3 amino acids: CAWSVRGGGETQYF. The DNA for the CDR3 is TGTGCCTGGAGTGTCCGGGGAGGTGGAGAGACCCAGTACTTC.

The CDR3 region has the DNA TGTGCCAGCAGTACGCCGGGACTAGCGGGCTTCGAGACCCAGTACTTC. Protein sequence: CASSTPGLAGFETQYF. The chain recombines TRBV28 with TRBJ2-5; TRBD2 matches 12 bases. CDR1 is MDHEN, CDR2 SYDVKM, per germline. The CDR3 contains 16 residues. After removal of 5 bases from V and 5 bases from J, the junction contained 9 bases not matched to a gene.

The sample holds one count of this clone. The CDR3 nucleotides are TGTGCCAGCAGCCCCGGGGGGACAGATACGCAGTATTTT. This gives the protein CASSPGGTDTQYF. The J gene is TRBJ2-3, the V gene TRBV4-2; 7 nucleotides align to TRBD2. This CDR3 comprises 13 residues. Germline assignment: CDR1 LGHNA and CDR2 YNFKEQ. Trimming at V came to 4 bases and at J to 3 bases, leaving 1 base not matched to a gene.

This clone showed up just once. The V and J genes are TRBV29-1 and TRBJ1-1; no clear D gene. CDR1 SQVTM and CDR2 ANQGSEA come from the germline V gene. Trimming shortened V by 7 bases and J by 3 bases, and 12 bases separated the two germline ends. The CDR3 length is 12 residues. The CDR3 here is CSAARGDTEAFF. CDR3 DNA sequence: TGCAGCGCTGCCCGGGGTGACACTGAAGCTTTCTTT.